A selection of T cell receptor beta chains follows, all from one sample in a study of blood T cell repertoires in COVID-19. Profiling relied on immunoSEQ multiplex PCR, and the TCRdb table lists in-frame clones only, not all of them. The table includes about 140,000 clones, roughly 79% detected once. Sequenced material: peripheral blood. Source of these receptors: a human donor in a cohort sampled during active COVID-19. Each CDR3 is given with its conserved first and last residue. The order of the fields is V gene, J gene, CDR3 protein.

TRBV27	TRBJ2-1	CASSLFPTYNEQFF
TRBV18	TRBJ1-1	CASSPPPTGNTEAFF
TRBV28	TRBJ1-2	CASSRQGASGYTF
TRBV4-1	TRBJ2-1	CASSQGVSGRASYNEQFF
TRBV11-2	TRBJ2-7	CASSLGPRAYEQYF
TRBV7-2	TRBJ2-1	CASSLRTSGVGSYNEQFF
TRBV10-3	TRBJ2-4	CAISEGGTGESKNIQYF
TRBV11-1	TRBJ2-7	CASSPMVRGYEQYF
TRBV7-9	TRBJ1-5	CASSQHRNQPQHF
TRBV4-2	TRBJ2-7	CASSQTDTMSSYEQYF
TRBV7-3	TRBJ2-1	CASSPRGGLYNEQFF
TRBV6-2/TRBV6-3	TRBJ2-5	CASSPHDTKQETQYF
TRBV15	TRBJ2-1	CATSRELAGGPAYNEQFF
TRBV2	TRBJ1-2	CASSGSDRTRNYGYTF
TRBV19	TRBJ1-6	CASSPHRMDNSPLHF
TRBV29-1	TRBJ2-7	CSVSIAGALSEQYF
TRBV5-1	TRBJ2-7	CASSPWRESGEQYF